Below are 24 T cell receptor beta chains sequenced from a single sample in a study of blood T cell repertoires in COVID-19. Here immunoSEQ multiplex PCR was the method, and the copy in TCRdb shows in-frame clones only, minus some. The sample includes 150,000 to 200,000 clones, about 89% of them seen just once. The source material was peripheral blood. Receptor source: a man aged 35-49 years with active or convalescent COVID-19.

This chain links TRBV9 with TRBJ1-1; D ambiguous. Per the germline V gene, CDR1 is SGDLS and CDR2 is YYNGEE. V was cut by 1 base and J by 0 bases, with 7 bases left in between. This CDR3 has 14 residues. CDR3 DNA: TGTGCCAGCAGCGTAAATGCGCTGAACACTGAAGCTTTCTTT. Translated, it gives CASSVNALNTEAFF.

The gene calls are TRBV18 and TRBJ1-5; D may be TRBD1 (6 bases). Trimming removed 4 bases from V and 7 bases from J, with 11 bases in between. The length of the CDR3 is 13 residues. CDR1 KGHSH and CDR2 LQKENI come from the germline V gene. As DNA, the CDR3 is TGTGCCAGCTCACAACAGGGACGGCAGCCCCAGCATTTT. As protein: CASSQQGRQPQHF.

The DNA of the CDR3 is TGTGCCAGCAGTTTATTTGCGGAAAGCACTGAAGCTTTCTTT. Amino acid sequence: CASSLFAESTEAFF. The rearrangement uses TRBV28 and TRBJ1-1, with D uncertain. The germline CDR1 and CDR2 sequences are MDHEN and SYDVKM. The ends were cut back, 1 base at V and 4 bases at J, with 10 bases in the middle. The CDR3 covers 14 residues.

This clone was detected only once. The rearrangement links TRBV29-1 to TRBJ2-3, with 7 positions matching TRBD2. This CDR3 has 14 residues. J was trimmed by 2 bases and V by 7 bases; bases with no gene match: 9. Germline lookup yields CDR1 SQVTM and CDR2 ANQGSEA. The CDR3 is CSAAGGTYTDTQYF. The CDR3 DNA reads TGCAGCGCCGCCGGGGGGACCTACACAGATACGCAGTATTTT.

The J gene is TRBJ2-1, the V gene TRBV4-1; 12 bases map to TRBD2. The CDR3 is made up of 14 amino acids. V trimming: 6 bases; J trimming: 9 bases; junction bases outside the gene matches: 6. CDR1 is MGHRA and CDR2 is YSYEKL in the germline V gene. DNA of the CDR3: TGCGCCAGCAGGTCGCTAGCGGGGGGGTTTGAGCAGTTCTTC. This codes for CASRSLAGGFEQFF.

The rearrangement joins TRBV13 to TRBJ2-7, with a possible D match to TRBD1 (6 bases). CDR1 is PRHDT and CDR2 is FYEKMQ in the germline V gene (reference sequence). CDR3 length: 15 residues. V was clipped by 0 bases and J by 2 bases, with 11 bases between them. CDR3 coding DNA: TGTGCCAGCAGCTTAGGGTTGCAGGGGACCTACGAGCAGTACTTC. It specifies CASSLGLQGTYEQYF.

This sequence joins TRBV20-1 and TRBJ2-3; the match to TRBD2 covers 7 bases. The germline V gene has CDR1 DFQATT and CDR2 SNEGSKA (reference sequence). CDR3 length: 11 amino acids. The V and J ends lost 6 bases and 5 bases, in that order; junction bases with no gene match: 2. CDR3 sequence: CSAERGDTQYF. The CDR3 DNA follows: TGCAGTGCGGAGCGGGGAGATACGCAGTATTTT.

The chain employs TRBV3-1 (or the pseudogene TRBV3-2) and TRBJ1-3; D call uncertain. Germline-derived CDR1 and CDR2 are LGHDT and YNNKEL (reference sequence). V shed 0 bases and J shed 0 bases, with 12 bases lying between them. This CDR3 contains 17 residues. CDR3 loop: CASSQDLFRISGNTIYF. The CDR3, as DNA: TGTGCCAGCAGCCAAGATCTGTTCAGAATCTCTGGAAACACCATATATTTT.

The rearrangement links TRBV12-3 or TRBV12-4 to TRBJ1-1; the D gene is possibly TRBD1 (5 bases). The V gene lost 0 bases and the J gene lost 3 bases, with 5 bases spanning the gap. CDR3 length equals 13 residues. The CDR3 reads CASSLARDTEAFF. The CDR3 coding sequence is TGTGCCAGCAGTTTAGCCAGGGACACTGAAGCTTTCTTT.

CDR3 region: CASSQGRLETQYF. Here the CDR3 DNA reads TGTGCCAGCAGCCAAGGCAGGTTAGAGACCCAGTACTTC. The chain employs TRBV3-1 (or the pseudogene TRBV3-2) and TRBJ2-5; D uncertain. The CDR3 totals 13 residues. Between the trimmed V and J ends, which lost 1 base and 4 bases, there was a span of 7 bases. In germline, CDR1 is LGHDT, CDR2 YNNKEL (reference sequence).

V usage is TRBV5-1 and J usage is TRBJ2-3, with TRBD1 as a possible D gene (6 bases). Trimming took 0 bases from V and 3 from J, leaving 8 bases between them. The CDR3 has 14 amino acids. CDR1 and CDR2 (germline): SGHRS, YFSETQ. The CDR3 region has the DNA TGCGCCAGCAGCTTGGCGGACAGAACAGATACGCAGTATTTT. Translated: CASSLADRTDTQYF.

The chain recombines TRBV27 with TRBJ1-5; 10 positions agree with TRBD1. The CDR3 runs to 15 residues. With 2 bases clipped from V and 6 bases from J, the junction kept 4 bases outside the gene matches. Germline CDR1 reads MNHEY; CDR2 reads SMNVEV (reference sequence). CDR3 nucleotides: TGTGCCAGCAGTTTACAGGGACAGGGGTTTCAGCCCCAGCATTTT. Protein product: CASSLQGQGFQPQHF.

The J gene is TRBJ2-7, the V gene TRBV30; the match to TRBD1 covers 8 bases. Germline V gives CDR1 GTSNPN, CDR2 SVGIG (reference sequence). The CDR3 loop spans 16 amino acids. Trimming cost V 2 bases and J 3 bases; bases outside gene matches: 12. This CDR3 reads CAWSPGGDRGFYEQYF. The CDR3 DNA reads as TGTGCCTGGAGTCCTGGAGGAGACAGGGGTTTCTACGAGCAGTACTTC.

The chain uses TRBV30 and TRBJ1-1; D may be TRBD1 (5 bases). V lost 2 bases to trimming and J lost 3 bases, with 19 bases between them. Germline CDR1 GTSNPN, CDR2 SVGIG (reference sequence). The CDR3 consists of 16 residues. The CDR3 reads CAWSLTVGERYTEAFF. The CDR3 bases are TGTGCCTGGAGTTTAACGGTAGGGGAACGGTACACTGAAGCTTTCTTT.

V gene TRBV28 combines with J gene TRBJ1-1, with TRBD1 matching over 11 bases. The CDR3 is 13 amino acids. The ends lost 10 bases at V and 0 bases at J; junction bases unmatched: 1. Germline V gives CDR1 MDHEN, CDR2 SYDVKM. CDR3 loop: CATDRGLNTEAFF. The CDR3 DNA reads as TGTGCCACGGACAGGGGGCTGAACACTGAAGCTTTCTTT.

This chain connects TRBV7-9 to TRBJ2-1; tentatively, D is TRBD1 (6 bases). The CDR3 consists of 14 residues. The V end lost 8 bases, the J end lost 2 bases, and 13 bases lay between the germline ends. Germline-derived CDR1 and CDR2 are SEHNR and FQNEAQ (reference sequence). The CDR3 DNA is TGTGCCAGCTACCCCCGGGACACCTACAATGAGCAGTTCTTC. Encoded protein: CASYPRDTYNEQFF.

J is TRBJ1-5 and V is TRBV5-6; TRBD1 matches 9 bases. With 4 bases clipped from V and 1 base from J, the junction kept 6 bases outside the gene matches. Germline V CDR1 and CDR2: SGHDT, YYEEEE. This CDR3 region has 16 residues. CDR3 bases: TGTGCCAGCAGCCACGGGACAGGGCTGAGCAATCAGCCCCAGCATTTT. Its protein is CASSHGTGLSNQPQHF. The entire variable domain, with the rest obtained from reference TRBV5-6 and TRBJ1-5, is as follows: DAGVTQSPTHLIKTRGQQVTLRCSPKSGHDTVSWYQQALGQGPQFIFQYYEEEERQRGNFPDRFSGHQFPNYSSELNVNALLLGDSALYLCASSHGTGLSNQPQHFGDGTRLSIL.

The J gene is TRBJ1-6, the V gene TRBV7-9; the D is unclear. V was clipped by 2 bases and J by 8 bases, with 16 bases between them. Germline V gives CDR1 SEHNR, CDR2 FQNEAQ (reference sequence). The CDR3 covers 16 residues. The CDR3 DNA reads TGTGCCAGCAGCTTACCAGGACCGGAGGGAGATTCACCCCTCCACTTT. Translating it yields CASSLPGPEGDSPLHF.

The chain has TRBV5-1 and TRBJ2-2; 9 bases line up with TRBD1. The CDR3 is 16 amino acids. Losses at the gene ends were 3 bases for V and 5 bases for J; bases not matched to a gene: 8. CDR1 is SGHRS and CDR2 is YFSETQ in the germline V gene. CDR3 amino acids: CASSSRGQGGTGELFF. CDR3 sequence (DNA): TGCGCCAGCAGCTCCCGGGGACAGGGTGGAACCGGGGAGCTGTTTTTT.

This clone appeared a few times. The chain joins TRBV5-1 to TRBJ1-3; 7 bases line up with TRBD1. V shed 7 bases, J shed 3 bases, and the junction held 1 base outside the gene matches. The CDR3 has 12 amino acids. Germline CDR1 reads SGHRS; CDR2 reads YFSETQ. CDR3 bases: TGCGCCAGCGGGACAGATGGAAACACCATATATTTT. Translating gives CASGTDGNTIYF.

In nucleotides, the CDR3 is TGCAGCGTTGGGTCGGGGTCCGGAAACACCATATATTTT. Residues: CSVGSGSGNTIYF. The chain links TRBV29-1 to TRBJ1-3, with D uncertain. V was shortened by 4 bases and J by 4 bases, with 11 bases between the two germline ends. Germline CDR1 and CDR2: SQVTM and ANQGSEA. The CDR3 runs to 13 residues.

The V call is TRBV27, the J call TRBJ1-5, with 7 bases lining up with TRBD1. With V trimmed by 4 bases and J by 3 bases, 12 bases remained unmatched. Germline loops: CDR1 MNHEY, CDR2 SMNVEV (reference sequence). The CDR3 extends over 17 amino acids. The chain's CDR3 is CASSSLQQGTLNQPQHF. In DNA, the CDR3 is TGTGCCAGCAGTTCCCTCCAACAGGGGACCCTCAATCAGCCCCAGCATTTT.

The chain has TRBV5-1 and TRBJ2-5, with 15 positions matching TRBD2. The CDR3 totals 19 residues. Germline loops: CDR1 SGHRS, CDR2 YFSETQ. J gave up 4 bases and V 0 bases, and 10 bases lay outside the gene matches. The CDR3 loop reads CASSLAGLAGGPLRETQYF. DNA for the CDR3: TGCGCCAGCAGCTTGGCCGGACTAGCGGGGGGGCCTTTGAGAGAGACCCAGTACTTC.

This clone was seen a single time. This chain joins TRBV9 and TRBJ2-5; 8 bases fit TRBD2. The CDR3 is 15 amino acids. The germline V gene encodes CDR1 SGDLS and CDR2 YYNGEE. V shed 3 bases, J shed 3 bases, and the junction held 7 bases outside the gene matches. The CDR3 DNA is TGTGCCAGCAGCGCCTCGGGGGGGCCGGAAGAGACCCAGTACTTC. It yields the protein CASSASGGPEETQYF.